Following are 24 T cell receptor beta chains from one sample sequenced in a study of blood T cell repertoires in COVID-19. Assay used: immunoSEQ multiplex PCR; TCRdb lists only in-frame clones, some missing. The sample lists around 200,000 clones; less than 90% were seen once. The sample consisted of peripheral blood. The receptors stem from a woman aged 70 to 79 with COVID-19, enrolled during active disease.

The table lists this clone with many counts. The rearrangement uses TRBV3-1 (or the pseudogene TRBV3-2) and TRBJ2-5; 8 bases align to TRBD1. The junction had 3 bases not matched to a gene; V was cut back by 5 bases and J by 1 base. The germline gives CDR1 LGHDT, CDR2 YNNKEL (reference sequence). This CDR3 comprises 14 residues. CDR3 in amino acids: CASSFQGAQETQYF. Here the CDR3 DNA reads TGTGCCAGCAGCTTCCAGGGGGCCCAAGAGACCCAGTACTTC.

The chain joins TRBV7-2 to TRBJ1-5; unclear D gene. Germline values: CDR1 SGHTA, CDR2 FQGNSA. V gave up 5 bases and J gave up 2 bases, with 10 bases separating them. CDR3 length: 14 residues. Here the CDR3 reads CASSAQSGNQPQHF. CDR3 DNA sequence: TGTGCCAGCAGCGCCCAGAGCGGCAATCAGCCCCAGCATTTT.

This chain connects TRBV23-1 to TRBJ1-5; unclear D gene. TRBV23-1 is known as an ORF, though its function is uncertain. The CDR3 extends over 15 amino acids. V was pared by 6 bases and J by 0 bases, with 12 bases between. CDR3 in amino acids: CASRHGVYSNQPQHF. The CDR3 DNA reads as TGCGCCAGCAGACACGGAGTCTATAGCAATCAGCCCCAGCATTTT.

This chain joins TRBV18 and TRBJ2-7; no reliable D call. This CDR3 is 14 amino acids long. Germline V gives CDR1 KGHSH, CDR2 LQKENI. Trimming pared 3 bases from V and 5 bases from J, leaving 14 bases between. The CDR3 loop is CASSPGNLADEQYF. The CDR3 DNA reads as TGTGCCAGCTCACCCGGTAATCTCGCCGACGAGCAGTACTTC.

The chain employs TRBV18 and TRBJ2-3, with 10 bases identical to TRBD1. Looked up from germline, CDR1 is KGHSH and CDR2 is LQKENI. V lost 5 bases and J lost 4; bases outside the gene matches: 3. This CDR3 has 14 residues. The CDR3: CASSATGGADTQYF. CDR3 coding DNA: TGTGCCAGCTCAGCGACAGGGGGCGCAGATACGCAGTATTTT.

The genes are TRBV29-1 and TRBJ1-2; D possibly corresponds to TRBD1 (5 bases). The V end was cut by 0 bases, the J end by 8 bases, with 13 bases between. The CDR3 runs 13 residues. Germline V gives CDR1 SQVTM, CDR2 ANQGSEA. The CDR3 sequence: CSVEEGAGQGYTF. The DNA for the CDR3 is TGCAGCGTTGAAGAAGGGGCAGGGCAGGGCTACACCTTC.

The V gene is TRBV6-2 or TRBV6-3, the J gene TRBJ1-2, with a possible D match to TRBD1 (5 bases). V lost 6 bases and J 8 bases, leaving 13 bases between the germline ends. The CDR3 spans 12 residues. Germline V CDR1 and CDR2: MNHEY, SVGEGT. CDR3 sequence (DNA): TGTGCCAGCAGACCTGACAGTCGGGGCTACACCTTC. Translating gives CASRPDSRGYTF.

This clone was counted once. The V and J genes are TRBV9 and TRBJ1-2; the D gene is possibly TRBD1 (5 bases). The germline V gene encodes CDR1 SGDLS and CDR2 YYNGEE. The CDR3 extends over 15 amino acids. V gave up 0 bases and J gave up 2 bases, with 11 bases separating them. The CDR3 spells CASSVDPGGNYGYTF. The CDR3 DNA reads as TGTGCCAGCAGCGTAGATCCGGGGGGGAACTATGGCTACACCTTC.

The genes are TRBV4-1 and TRBJ1-3, with 7 bases aligning to TRBD1. V trimming: 3 bases; J trimming: 3 bases; junction bases outside the gene matches: 17. The CDR3 spans 19 residues. CDR1 is MGHRA and CDR2 is YSYEKL in the germline V gene. The chain's CDR3 is CASSHPSRGGQAVGNTIYF. The CDR3 region has the DNA TGCGCCAGCAGCCACCCCTCGCGAGGGGGCCAGGCAGTTGGAAACACCATATATTTT.

The chain couples TRBV5-1 to TRBJ2-2; D unclear. CDR1 and CDR2 from the germline V gene are SGHRS and YFSETQ. This CDR3 has 14 residues. With 5 bases removed from V and 1 base from J, the gap between germline ends came to 9 bases. CDR3 in DNA: TGCGCCAGCAGAAGAGTACTGAACACCGGGGAGCTGTTTTTT. Translation gives CASRRVLNTGELFF. The full variable domain, in which reference TRBV5-1 and TRBJ2-2 provide the parts outside the CDR3, is KAGVTQTPRYLIKTRGQQVTLSCSPISGHRSVSWYQQTPGQGLQFLFEYFSETQRNKGNFPGRFSGRQFSNSRSEMNVSTLELGDSALYLCASRRVLNTGELFFGEGSRLTVL.

This clone was observed a single time. V and J are TRBV28 and TRBJ1-1; a possible D gene is TRBD1 (6 bases). Germline V gene sequence: CDR1 MDHEN, CDR2 SYDVKM. The CDR3 has 13 amino acids. Deletions cut 2 bases from V and 7 bases from J, with 11 bases between. The CDR3, as DNA: TGTGCCAGCAGTTTACTAGCAGGGGTTGAAGCTTTCTTT. As protein: CASSLLAGVEAFF.

The chain joins TRBV5-1 to TRBJ2-5, with 9 bases matching TRBD1. The CDR3 sequence is 15 residues long. J gave up 4 bases and V 0 bases, and 4 bases lay outside the gene matches. CDR1 and CDR2 from the germline V gene are SGHRS and YFSETQ. In DNA form, the CDR3 reads TGCGCCAGCAGCTTGGACAGGGGGCGCTTAGAGACCCAGTACTTC. This translates into CASSLDRGRLETQYF.

The V and J genes are TRBV5-5 and TRBJ2-4; 8 bases line up with TRBD1. Trimming took 0 bases from V and 8 from J; bases not matched to a gene: 10. There are 16 residues in the CDR3. Per germline, CDR1 SGHKS and CDR2 YYEKEE (reference sequence). The CDR3 DNA reads TGTGCCAGCAGCTTGGATTGGCAGGGGGCCTGGTACATTCAGTACTTC. Translation: CASSLDWQGAWYIQYF. The entire variable domain, with the rest obtained from reference TRBV5-5 and TRBJ2-4, is as follows: DAGVTQSPTHLIKTRGQQVTLRCSPISGHKSVSWYQQVLGQGPQFIFQYYEKEERGRGNFPDRFSARQFPNYSSELNVNALLLGDSALYLCASSLDWQGAWYIQYFGAGTRLSVL.

The chain combines TRBV19 with TRBJ1-5; 7 bases agree with TRBD1. CDR3 length equals 16 residues. CDR1 LNHDA and CDR2 SQIVND come from the germline V gene (reference sequence). V was pared by 4 bases and J by 2 bases, with 8 bases of the junction left unmatched. The CDR3 loop is CASSTLDRARNQPQHF. The DNA of the CDR3 is TGTGCCAGTAGTACCCTAGACAGGGCCCGCAATCAGCCCCAGCATTTT.

The chain uses TRBV2 and TRBJ1-1; TRBD1 might be the D (6 bases). Per the germline V gene, CDR1 is SNHLY and CDR2 is FYNNEI. Trimming cost V 4 bases and J 2 bases, with 8 bases left between them. The CDR3 has 13 amino acids. CDR3 in DNA: TGTGCCAGCAGTGGGGGGGGCAACACTGAAGCTTTCTTT. Residues: CASSGGGNTEAFF.

V gene TRBV28 combines with J gene TRBJ2-1; 7 nucleotides align to TRBD2. Germline V CDR1 and CDR2: MDHEN, SYDVKM. V lost 4 bases to trimming and J lost 3 bases; unmatched junction nucleotides: 6. This CDR3 comprises 15 residues. This chain's CDR3 is CASSYASGLYNEQFF. CDR3 coding DNA: TGTGCCAGCAGTTATGCTAGCGGACTCTACAATGAGCAGTTCTTC.

CDR3 loop: CASRGGGSEQYV. Here the CDR3 DNA reads TGTGCCAGCAGGGGTGGGGGCAGCGAGCAGTACGTC. This chain connects TRBV2 to TRBJ2-7, with D possibly being TRBD1 (6 bases). Germline V gene sequence: CDR1 SNHLY, CDR2 FYNNEI. The length of the CDR3 is 12 residues. The V end lost 6 bases, the J end lost 6 bases, and 12 bases lay between the germline ends.

J is TRBJ2-1 and V is TRBV5-1, with TRBD1 identical over 11 bases. CDR3 length equals 14 residues. CDR1 and CDR2 from the germline V gene are SGHRS and YFSETQ. Unmatched junction bases numbered 3, after V lost 4 bases and J lost 6 bases. The CDR3 coding sequence is TGCGCCAGCAGCCCCGGGACAGGGGGCAATGAGCAGTTCTTC. This codes for CASSPGTGGNEQFF. The full variable domain, completed using reference TRBV5-1 and TRBJ2-1, is KAGVTQTPRYLIKTRGQQVTLSCSPISGHRSVSWYQQTPGQGLQFLFEYFSETQRNKGNFPGRFSGRQFSNSRSEMNVSTLELGDSALYLCASSPGTGGNEQFFGPGTRLTVL.

V usage is TRBV28 and J usage is TRBJ1-2, with D perhaps matching TRBD1 (5 bases). The CDR3 is 13 amino acids. Per germline, CDR1 MDHEN and CDR2 SYDVKM. Trimming left V 1 base short and J 2 bases short, with 5 bases between. CDR3 sequence reads: CASSLSGNYGYTF. CDR3 DNA: TGTGCCAGCAGTTTATCAGGGAACTATGGCTACACCTTC.

On this clone: One junction end disagrees with the germline gene, perhaps due to a read error. The rearrangement uses TRBV5-1 and TRBJ2-7; TRBD2 might be the D (7 bases). From germline, CDR1 is SGHRS and CDR2 YFSETQ. This CDR3 comprises 16 residues. CDR3 in amino acids: CARSLSSGAGVYEQYF. As DNA, the CDR3 is TGCGCCCGCAGCTTGTCTTCGGGGGCGGGGGTCTACGAGCAGTACTTC.

Only a few counts were recorded for this clone. V and J are TRBV2 and TRBJ1-1, with a tentative D call TRBD1 (5 bases). There are 13 residues in the CDR3. Deletions cut 7 bases from V and 12 bases from J, with 21 bases between. The germline CDR1 and CDR2 sequences are SNHLY and FYNNEI. The CDR3 protein is CASKNPGRGMTFF. DNA of the CDR3: TGTGCCAGCAAGAACCCAGGGAGGGGCATGACTTTCTTT.

V and J are TRBV19 and TRBJ1-2; TRBD1 might be the D (6 bases). The CDR3 sequence is 17 residues long. Germline CDR1 reads LNHDA; CDR2 reads SQIVND (reference sequence). Trimming pared 7 bases from V and 1 base from J, leaving 22 bases between. In DNA form, the CDR3 reads TGTGCCAGTACCCATCCGGTGGGGGCCTCTCTTAACTATGGCTACACCTTC. Its translation: CASTHPVGASLNYGYTF.

The chain joins TRBV19 to TRBJ2-3, with 15 bases fitting TRBD2. In germline, CDR1 is LNHDA, CDR2 SQIVND (reference sequence). The CDR3 runs to 17 residues. After removal of 2 bases from V and 6 bases from J, the junction contained 6 bases not matched to a gene. The CDR3, as DNA: TGTGCCAGTAGTATACGGACTAGCGGGAGGGCCGGGGATACGCAGTATTTT. Its protein product is CASSIRTSGRAGDTQYF. The full variable domain, in which reference TRBV19 and TRBJ2-3 provide the parts outside the CDR3, is DGGITQSPKYLFRKEGQNVTLSCEQNLNHDAMYWYRQDPGQGLRLIYYSQIVNDFQKGDIAEGYSVSREKKESFPLTVTSAQKNPTAFYLCASSIRTSGRAGDTQYFGPGTRLTVL.

This chain connects TRBV6-2 or TRBV6-3 to TRBJ2-7, with D perhaps matching TRBD1 (6 bases). Trimming pared 6 bases from V and 7 bases from J, leaving 19 bases between. The CDR3 has 14 residues. CDR1 is MNHEY, CDR2 SVGEGT, per germline. CDR3 loop: CASSSGHPRGEQYF. CDR3 nucleotides: TGTGCCAGCAGCTCGGGACACCCTCGAGGGGAGCAGTACTTC.